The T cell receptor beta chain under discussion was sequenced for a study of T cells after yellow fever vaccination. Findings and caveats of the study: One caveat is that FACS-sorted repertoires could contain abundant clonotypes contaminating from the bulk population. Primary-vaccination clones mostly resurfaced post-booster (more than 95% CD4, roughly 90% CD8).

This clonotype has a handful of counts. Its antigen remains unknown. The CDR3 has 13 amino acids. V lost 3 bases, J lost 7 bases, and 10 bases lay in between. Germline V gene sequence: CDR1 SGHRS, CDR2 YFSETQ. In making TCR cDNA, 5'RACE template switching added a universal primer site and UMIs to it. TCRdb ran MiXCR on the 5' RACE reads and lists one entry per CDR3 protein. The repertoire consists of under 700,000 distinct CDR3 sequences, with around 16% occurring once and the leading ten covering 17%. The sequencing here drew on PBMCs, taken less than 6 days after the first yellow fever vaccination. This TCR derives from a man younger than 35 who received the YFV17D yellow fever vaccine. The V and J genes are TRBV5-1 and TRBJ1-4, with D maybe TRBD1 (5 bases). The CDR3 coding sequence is TGCGCCAGCAGCTCCCAGGGAACTGAAAAACTGTTTTTT. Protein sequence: CASSSQGTEKLFF.